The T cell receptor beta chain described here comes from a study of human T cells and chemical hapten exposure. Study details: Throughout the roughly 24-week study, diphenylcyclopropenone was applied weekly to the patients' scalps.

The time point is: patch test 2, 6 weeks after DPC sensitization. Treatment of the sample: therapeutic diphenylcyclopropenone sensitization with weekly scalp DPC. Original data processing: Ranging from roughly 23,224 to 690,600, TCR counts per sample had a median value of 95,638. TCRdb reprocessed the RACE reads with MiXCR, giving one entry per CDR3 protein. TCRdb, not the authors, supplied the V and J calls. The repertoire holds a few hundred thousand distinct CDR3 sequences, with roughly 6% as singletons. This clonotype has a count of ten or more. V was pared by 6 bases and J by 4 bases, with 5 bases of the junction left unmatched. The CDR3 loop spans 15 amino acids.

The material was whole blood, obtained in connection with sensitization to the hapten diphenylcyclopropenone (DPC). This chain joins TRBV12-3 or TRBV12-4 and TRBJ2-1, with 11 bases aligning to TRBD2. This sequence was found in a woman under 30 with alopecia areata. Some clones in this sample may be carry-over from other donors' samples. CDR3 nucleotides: TGTGCCAGCAGCTCCGGGACTAGCGGATACAATGAGCAGTTCTTC. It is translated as CASSSGTSGYNEQFF.